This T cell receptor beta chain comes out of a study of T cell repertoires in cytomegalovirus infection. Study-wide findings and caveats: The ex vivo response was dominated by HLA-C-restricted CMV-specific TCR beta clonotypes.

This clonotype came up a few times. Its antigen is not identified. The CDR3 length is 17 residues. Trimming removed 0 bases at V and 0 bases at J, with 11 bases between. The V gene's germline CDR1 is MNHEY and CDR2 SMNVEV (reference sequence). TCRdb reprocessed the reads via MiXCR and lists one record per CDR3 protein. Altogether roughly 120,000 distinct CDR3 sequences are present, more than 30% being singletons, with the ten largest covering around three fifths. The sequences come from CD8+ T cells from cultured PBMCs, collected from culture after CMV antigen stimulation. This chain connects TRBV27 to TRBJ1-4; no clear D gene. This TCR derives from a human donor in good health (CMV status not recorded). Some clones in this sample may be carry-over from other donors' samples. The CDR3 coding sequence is TGTGCCAGCAGTTTATCGGCAGAGGGCACAACTAATGAAAAACTGTTTTTT. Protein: CASSLSAEGTTNEKLFF.